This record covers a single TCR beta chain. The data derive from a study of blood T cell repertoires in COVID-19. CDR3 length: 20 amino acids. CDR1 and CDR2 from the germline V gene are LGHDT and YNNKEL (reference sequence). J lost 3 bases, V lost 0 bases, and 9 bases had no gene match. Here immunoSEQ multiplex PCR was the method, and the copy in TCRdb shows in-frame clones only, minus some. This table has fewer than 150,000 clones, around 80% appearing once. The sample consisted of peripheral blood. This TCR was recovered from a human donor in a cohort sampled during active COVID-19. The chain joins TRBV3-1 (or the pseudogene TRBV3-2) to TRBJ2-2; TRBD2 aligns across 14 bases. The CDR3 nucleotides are TGTGCCAGCAGCCAAGATCGGCGACTAGCGGGGGGGCCTCACACCGGGGAGCTGTTTTTT. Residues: CASSQDRRLAGGPHTGELFF.